This T cell receptor beta chain was retrieved from a study of regulatory T cells in long-lasting Graves disease. Building of the TCR beta libraries involved iRepertoire HTBI primers and Arm-PCR of CDR3 regions. TCRdb ran MiXCR on the multiplex PCR reads and lists one entry per CDR3 protein. The repertoire includes hundreds of thousands of distinct CDR3 sequences, approximately 16% of them detected once, and roughly 10% sits in the top ten. Details on this clonotype: Its antigen is undetermined.

The V segment lost 5 bases and the J segment 0 bases; nucleotides outside the gene matches: 5. Looked up from germline, CDR1 is GTSNPN and CDR2 is SVGIG (reference sequence). The CDR3 covers 14 residues. Study outcomes and limitations: A reduction in accuracy may have resulted from the small sample size. The study found persistent patients shared more public clonotypes (roughly 2,600) than new patients (966). Persistent disease was associated with favored TRBV28 usage and with favored use of TRBJ1-2 and TRBJ2-5.

Time point reported: newly diagnosed GD, antithyroid drugs for less than 3 months. There was RNA extracted from PBMCs, and the TCR library was made from it. This sample also appeared in a second study, on T cells in Graves' hyperthyroidism and ophthalmopathy. That investigation notes: Lactation, pregnancy, other autoimmune disease or uncontrolled infection excluded patients.

Specimen: peripheral blood mononuclear cells (PBMCs), collected at new diagnosis, from a patient treated with antithyroid drugs. This TCR derives from a woman in her thirties with Graves disease. This chain connects TRBV30 to TRBJ2-7; 9 bases match TRBD2. Here the CDR3 DNA reads TGTGCCTGGGATCGACTAGCGGCCTCCTACGAGCAGTACTTC. Translated: CAWDRLAASYEQYF.